This TCR beta chain was found in a study of shared clonotypes between healthy human individuals. Produced via immunoSEQ multiplex PCR; TCRdb's table is partial and in-frame only. The repertoire holds fewer than 3 million clones, with about nine tenths as singletons. This clonotype was obtained from a man between 18 and 29 years old in good health. Some clones in this sample may be carry-over from other donors' samples. Sequencing was performed on naive CD4+ T cells from PBMCs. This sample's subset: CD45RA+ positively selected.

CDR3 sequence (DNA): TGTGCCAGCATCCCCCGGCAGGCCCAAGGGTATCAGCCCCAGCATTTT. Its protein product is CASIPRQAQGYQPQHF. J is TRBJ1-5 and V is TRBV28; D is unresolved. The germline CDR1 and CDR2 sequences are MDHEN and SYDVKM. The length of the CDR3 is 16 residues. V was trimmed by 7 bases and J by 5 bases, leaving 21 bases between them.